What follows are 14 T cell receptor beta chains derived from one specimen sequenced in a study of T-cell memory formation after mild COVID-19. One entry per CDR3 protein, called by TCRdb with MiXCR from the 5' RACE reads. Of about 560,000 distinct CDR3 sequences in the sample, approximately 15% were seen once. The sequenced material came from PBMCs or a T cell subset sorted from them (not recorded which). The receptors were sampled from an adult woman who had mild COVID-19 (a few samples of this study predate the infection). Cell type and time point are not known.

The chain uses TRBV6-1 and TRBJ1-2, with 9 bases identical to TRBD1. The CDR3 has 15 amino acids. V trimming: 10 bases; J trimming: 4 bases; junction bases outside the gene matches: 13. Per the germline V gene, CDR1 is MNHNS and CDR2 is SASEGT. The CDR3 sequence is CATSRQGEGFYGYTF. CDR3 sequence (DNA): TGTGCCACCTCAAGACAGGGGGAAGGGTTCTATGGCTACACCTTC.

This clonotype showed up just once. The chain links TRBV7-9 to TRBJ1-4; 10 nucleotides match TRBD1. With V trimmed by 4 bases and J by 2 bases, 7 bases remained unmatched. The CDR3 covers 17 residues. Germline CDR1 SEHNR, CDR2 FQNEAQ (reference sequence). The CDR3 nucleotides read TGTGCCAGCAGCTACCCGGGACAGGGGAACACTAATGAAAAACTGTTTTTT. This codes for CASSYPGQGNTNEKLFF.

The table lists this clonotype with a few counts. Here the CDR3 DNA reads TGTGCCAGCAGCCCCGGGGCTCGGGGTCTCAATGAGCAGTTCTTC. It yields the protein CASSPGARGLNEQFF. The V gene is TRBV7-9, the J gene TRBJ2-1, with D perhaps assigned TRBD1 or TRBD2 (5 bases each). Germline CDR1 reads SEHNR; CDR2 reads FQNEAQ (reference sequence). V was cut by 5 bases and J by 6 bases, with 17 bases left in between. The CDR3 is 15 amino acids. The full variable domain, completed using reference TRBV7-9 and TRBJ2-1, is DTGVSQNPRHKITKRGQNVTFRCDPISEHNRLYWYRQTLGQGPEFLTYFQNEAQLEKSRLLSDRFSAERPKGSFSTLEIQRTEQGDSAMYLCASSPGARGLNEQFFGPGTRLTVL.

This clonotype was observed a handful of times. The chain combines TRBV9 with TRBJ1-3; TRBD1 aligns across 8 bases. The CDR3 covers 15 residues. Germline trimming cut 3 bases from V and 3 bases from J; bases unmatched to any gene: 5. Germline V lookup: CDR1 SGDLS, CDR2 YYNGEE. CDR3 in DNA: TGTGCCAGCAGCGCGACAGGGGAGGGTGGAAACACCATATATTTT. As protein: CASSATGEGGNTIYF.

This clonotype was observed a handful of times. The chain combines TRBV24-1 with TRBJ2-7; D might be TRBD2 (5 bases). The germline V gene has CDR1 KGHDR and CDR2 SFDVKD. Trimming shortened V by 2 bases and J by 0 bases, and 10 bases separated the two germline ends. This CDR3 has 15 residues. The CDR3 bases are TGTGCCACCAGTGATTCCTGGGGAGTCTCCTACGAGCAGTACTTC. Protein: CATSDSWGVSYEQYF.

There are a few counts of this clonotype. The chain's CDR3 is CASSPPGSNTEAFF. CDR3 sequence (DNA): TGCGCCAGCAGCCCCCCAGGGTCAAACACTGAAGCTTTCTTT. The genes are TRBV5-1 and TRBJ1-1; possible D gene TRBD1, 5 bases. Germline-derived CDR1 and CDR2 are SGHRS and YFSETQ. This CDR3 contains 14 residues. Trimming removed 4 bases from V and 2 bases from J, with 12 bases in between.

The genes are TRBV29-1 and TRBJ1-1; TRBD1 is a possible D gene (6 bases). Trimming took off 6 bases at V and 3 bases at J, with 11 bases between the two ends. CDR3 length: 12 residues. Looked up from germline, CDR1 is SQVTM and CDR2 is ANQGSEA. As DNA, the CDR3 is TGCAGCGTGGGACACCAAGACACTGAAGCTTTCTTT. The encoded protein is CSVGHQDTEAFF.

The chain recombines TRBV11-2 with TRBJ2-3; 11 positions match TRBD2. V shed 3 bases, J shed 2 bases, and the junction held 7 bases outside the gene matches. The CDR3 totals 17 residues. Germline assignment: CDR1 SGHAT and CDR2 FQNNGV. CDR3 residues: CASSFPLAGGNTDTQYF. The CDR3 coding sequence is TGTGCCAGCAGCTTCCCTCTAGCGGGGGGCAACACAGATACGCAGTATTTT. The whole variable domain, filled in from reference TRBV11-2 and TRBJ2-3, reads EAGVAQSPRYKIIEKRQSVAFWCNPISGHATLYWYQQILGQGPKLLIQFQNNGVVDDSQLPKDRFSAERLKGVDSTLKIQPAKLEDSAVYLCASSFPLAGGNTDTQYFGPGTRLTVL.

The sample holds many counts of this clonotype. The chain couples TRBV20-1 to TRBJ2-3, with 8 bases identical to TRBD2. Germline CDR1 reads DFQATT; CDR2 reads SNEGSKA (reference sequence). This CDR3 contains 16 residues. J was trimmed by 4 bases and V by 0 bases; bases with no gene match: 9. The CDR3 sequence is CSARDLRRGEADTQYF. CDR3 nucleotides: TGCAGTGCTAGAGATCTCAGGCGGGGGGAGGCAGATACGCAGTATTTT.

The V and J genes are TRBV27 and TRBJ2-2; 12 bases map to TRBD2. V trimming: 8 bases; J trimming: 2 bases; junction bases outside the gene matches: 9. The CDR3 spans 17 residues. CDR1 and CDR2 (germline): MNHEY, SMNVEV (reference sequence). This CDR3 reads CASCATSGRPNTGELFF. The CDR3 DNA sequence: TGTGCCAGCTGTGCGACTAGCGGGAGACCAAACACCGGGGAGCTGTTTTTT.

The chain links TRBV28 to TRBJ2-4; D assignment may be TRBD1 or TRBD2 (5 bases each). V lost 8 bases to trimming and J lost 0 bases, with 11 bases between them. Germline V gene sequence: CDR1 MDHEN, CDR2 SYDVKM. The CDR3 spans 14 residues. The DNA of the CDR3 is TGTGCCAGCGTCGAGGGGACAGCCAAAAACATTCAGTACTTC. Protein sequence: CASVEGTAKNIQYF.

The V call is TRBV7-3, the J call TRBJ2-7; D possibly corresponds to TRBD1 (9 bases). The germline V and J ends were trimmed by 5 bases and 4 bases, with 21 bases remaining between them. The germline CDR1 and CDR2 sequences are SGHTA and FQGTGA. The CDR3 length is 16 residues. The DNA for the CDR3 is TGTGCCAGCAGCCCCGGGGGGGGACAGGGAAGTTACGAGCAGTACTTC. This encodes CASSPGGGQGSYEQYF. Filled out from reference TRBV7-3 and TRBJ2-7, the complete variable domain reads GAGVSQTPSNKVTEKGKYVELRCDPISGHTALYWYRQSLGQGPEFLIYFQGTGAADDSGLPNDRFFAVRPEGSVSTLKIQRTERGDSAVYLCASSPGGGQGSYEQYFGPGTRLTVT.

The chain uses TRBV2 and TRBJ1-3; 8 bases match TRBD1. Trimming cost V 4 bases and J 0 bases; bases outside gene matches: 11. CDR3 length: 18 residues. Germline assignment: CDR1 SNHLY and CDR2 FYNNEI. CDR3 nucleotides: TGTGCCAGCAGTGCCATGGGAGGACAGGGTCCCTCTGGAAACACCATATATTTT. Amino acid sequence: CASSAMGGQGPSGNTIYF.

This clonotype was counted only a few times. This chain's CDR3 is CASSGGQGGNTQYF. In nucleotides, the CDR3 is TGTGCCAGCAGCGGCGGACAGGGTGGTAATACGCAGTATTTT. The chain is built from TRBV9 and TRBJ2-3, with 8 bases matching TRBD1. Trimming cost V 3 bases and J 7 bases; bases outside gene matches: 7. The germline V gene has CDR1 SGDLS and CDR2 YYNGEE. The CDR3 contains 14 residues.